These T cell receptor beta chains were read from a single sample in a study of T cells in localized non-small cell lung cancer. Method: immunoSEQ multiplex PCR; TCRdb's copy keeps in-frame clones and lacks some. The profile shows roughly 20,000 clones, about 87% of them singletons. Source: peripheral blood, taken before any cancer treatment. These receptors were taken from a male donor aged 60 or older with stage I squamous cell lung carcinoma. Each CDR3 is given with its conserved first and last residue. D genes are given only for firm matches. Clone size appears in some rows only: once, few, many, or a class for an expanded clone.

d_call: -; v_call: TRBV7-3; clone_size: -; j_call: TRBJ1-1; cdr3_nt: TGTGCCAGCAGCTTAGGGAAGAACACTGAAGCTTTCTTT; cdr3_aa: CASSLGKNTEAFF
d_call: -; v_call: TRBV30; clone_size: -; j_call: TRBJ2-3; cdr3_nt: TGTGCCTGGAGCAGAGGGGGCACAGATACGCAGTATTTT; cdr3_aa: CAWSRGGTDTQYF
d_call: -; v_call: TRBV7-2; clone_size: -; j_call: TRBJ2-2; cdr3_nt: TGTGCCAGCAGCTTCCGACCCGGGGACACCGGGGAGCTGTTTTTT; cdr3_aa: CASSFRPGDTGELFF
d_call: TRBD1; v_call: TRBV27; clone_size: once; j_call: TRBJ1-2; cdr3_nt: TGTGCCAGCAGTTGGGACAGGGACAAGGGTGGCTACACCTTC; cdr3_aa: CASSWDRDKGGYTF
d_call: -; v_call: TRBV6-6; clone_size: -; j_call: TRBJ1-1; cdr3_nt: TGTGCCAGCAGCACCCCCCGGGCGAGCACTGAAGCTTTCTTT; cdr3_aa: CASSTPRASTEAFF
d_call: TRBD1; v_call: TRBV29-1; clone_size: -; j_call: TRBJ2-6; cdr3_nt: TGCAGCGTTCGACAGGGAGACTCTGGGGCCAACGTCCTGACTTTC; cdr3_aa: CSVRQGDSGANVLTF
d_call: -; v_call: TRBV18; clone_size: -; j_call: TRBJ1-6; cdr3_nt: TGTGCCAGCTCACCAAGGCCAGGGTCGAATTTAAGTCCAGGCAATTCACCCCTCCACTTT; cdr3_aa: CASSPRPGSNLSPGNSPLHF
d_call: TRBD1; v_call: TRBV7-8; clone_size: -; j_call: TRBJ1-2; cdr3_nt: TGTGCCAGCAGCTTATCCAGGATCGGGACAGATTATGGCTACACCTTC; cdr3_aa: CASSLSRIGTDYGYTF
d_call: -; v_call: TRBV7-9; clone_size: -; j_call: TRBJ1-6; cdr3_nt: TGTGCCAGCAGCCGTGACCCGGGACGGGAGAATTCACCCCTCCACTTT; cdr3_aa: CASSRDPGRENSPLHF
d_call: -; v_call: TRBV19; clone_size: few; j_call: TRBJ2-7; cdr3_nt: TGTGCCAGTAGTGCCCTGGCGGGGGAGCAGTACTTC; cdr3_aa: CASSALAGEQYF
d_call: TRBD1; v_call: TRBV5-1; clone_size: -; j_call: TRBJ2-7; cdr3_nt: TGCGCCAGCAGCGCGCAGACCGGGACAGGGGCCTACGAGCAGTACTTC; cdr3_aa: CASSAQTGTGAYEQYF
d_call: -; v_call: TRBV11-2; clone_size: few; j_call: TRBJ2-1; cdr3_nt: TGTGCCAGCAGCTTAGTGGGGACGGGGGGCCTTAATGAGCAGTTCTTC; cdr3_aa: CASSLVGTGGLNEQFF
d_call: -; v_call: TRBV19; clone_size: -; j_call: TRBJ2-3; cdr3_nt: TGTGCCAGTACGGCAAACACAGATACGCAGTATTTT; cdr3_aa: CASTANTDTQYF
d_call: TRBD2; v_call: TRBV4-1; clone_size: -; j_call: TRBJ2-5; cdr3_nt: TGCGCCAGCAGCGCCAGTTCTAGCGGGGGGTACCAAGAGACCCAGTACTTC; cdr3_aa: CASSASSSGGYQETQYF
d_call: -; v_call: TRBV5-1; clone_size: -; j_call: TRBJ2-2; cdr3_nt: TGCGCCAGCAGCCGGGGGTGGAACACCGGGGAGCTGTTTTTT; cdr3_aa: CASSRGWNTGELFF
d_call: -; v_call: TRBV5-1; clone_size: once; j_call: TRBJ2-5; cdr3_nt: TGCGCCAGCAGCTTGATAATCACCGAGACCCAGTACTTC; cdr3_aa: CASSLIITETQYF
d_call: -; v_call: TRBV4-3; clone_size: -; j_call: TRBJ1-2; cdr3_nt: TGCGCCAGCAGCCCCACAAGCGGCTCTAACTATGGCTACACCTTC; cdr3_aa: CASSPTSGSNYGYTF
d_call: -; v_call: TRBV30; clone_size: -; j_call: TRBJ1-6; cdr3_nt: TGTGCCTGGAGTGCAGGACAGAATTCACCCCTCCACTTT; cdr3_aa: CAWSAGQNSPLHF
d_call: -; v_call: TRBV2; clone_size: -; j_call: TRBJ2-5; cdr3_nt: TGTGCCAGCAGTGAGCCCGGGGAGACCCAGTACTTC; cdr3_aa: CASSEPGETQYF
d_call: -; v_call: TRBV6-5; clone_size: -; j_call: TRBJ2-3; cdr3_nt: TGTGCCAGCATCGGGCCTGGCACAGATACGCAGTATTTT; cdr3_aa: CASIGPGTDTQYF
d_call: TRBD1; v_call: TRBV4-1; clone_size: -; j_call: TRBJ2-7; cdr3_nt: TGCGCCAGCAGCCAAGATCGAGTACAGAGGACAGGGAGCTCCTACGAGCAGTACTTC; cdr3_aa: CASSQDRVQRTGSSYEQYF
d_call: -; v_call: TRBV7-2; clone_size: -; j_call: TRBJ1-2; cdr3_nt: TGTGCCAGCAGCCCACCGGGCGGTGGCTACACCTTC; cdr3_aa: CASSPPGGGYTF
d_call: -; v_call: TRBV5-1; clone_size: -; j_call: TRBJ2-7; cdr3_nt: TGCGCCAGCAGCTGGACCGGGACGGACCCTCCGCTGTACTTC; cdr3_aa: CASSWTGTDPPLYF